Below, 15 T cell receptor beta chains from the same sample are listed, as sequenced in a study of early T cells in non-severe SARS-CoV-2 infection. TCRdb re-derived calls from the 5' RACE reads in MiXCR, one entry per CDR3 protein. The table includes 40,000 to 50,000 distinct CDR3 sequences, around 7% detected once. The sample comprised whole blood. The source is an adult who was a healthcare worker with PCR-confirmed SARS-CoV-2 infection or an uninfected control (not recorded which).

The sample holds a few counts of this clonotype. The V gene is TRBV4-1, the J gene TRBJ2-7, with 10 positions matching TRBD2. In germline, CDR1 is MGHRA, CDR2 YSYEKL. With 6 bases clipped from V and 2 bases from J, the junction kept 7 bases outside the gene matches. There are 15 residues in the CDR3. The CDR3: CASSISGGDTYEQYF. CDR3 in DNA: TGCGCCAGCAGTATCAGCGGGGGGGACACCTACGAGCAGTACTTC.

This clonotype is medium-sized within its sample. The chain joins TRBV29-1 to TRBJ2-3; D may be TRBD1 or TRBD2 (5 bases each). The CDR3 contains 13 residues. V gave up 4 bases and J gave up 5 bases, with 13 bases separating them. Germline V gene lookup returns CDR1 SQVTM and CDR2 ANQGSEA. In DNA form, the CDR3 reads TGCAGCGTTGTCGGGGACGCTGGAGATACGCAGTATTTT. This gives the protein CSVVGDAGDTQYF.

This clonotype has ten or more counts. This chain connects TRBV7-2 to TRBJ2-1, with D unresolved. This CDR3 contains 13 residues. The V gene's germline CDR1 is SGHTA and CDR2 FQGNSA. V was shortened by 2 bases and J by 3 bases, with 5 bases between the two germline ends. CDR3 protein: CASSLLRYNEQFF. In nucleotides, the CDR3 is TGTGCCAGCAGCTTATTACGCTACAATGAGCAGTTCTTC.

The rearrangement uses TRBV7-2 and TRBJ2-1; 9 positions match TRBD2. V was pared by 3 bases and J by 3 bases, with 3 bases of the junction left unmatched. This CDR3 region has 15 residues. From germline, CDR1 is SGHTA and CDR2 FQGNSA. The CDR3 reads CASSLEAGGYNEQFF. CDR3 sequence (DNA): TGTGCCAGCAGCTTGGAAGCGGGGGGCTACAATGAGCAGTTCTTC.

This clonotype was detected many times. The CDR3 bases are TGCGCCAGCAGCTTGGTTAGCGGGGCCTACGAGCAGTACTTC. It yields the protein CASSLVSGAYEQYF. The chain carries TRBV5-1 and TRBJ2-7, with 8 positions matching TRBD2. This CDR3 has 14 amino acids. Germline V lookup: CDR1 SGHRS, CDR2 YFSETQ. V was clipped by 0 bases and J by 2 bases; unmatched bases: 1.

This sequence joins TRBV5-1 and TRBJ2-1; tentative D call: TRBD1 (6 bases). This CDR3 region has 14 residues. The ends were cut back, 3 bases at V and 3 bases at J, with 10 bases in the middle. Germline CDR1 is SGHRS and CDR2 is YFSETQ. The CDR3 nucleotides are TGCGCCAGCAGCTCACGGACAGTCTACAATGAGCAGTTCTTC. Amino acid sequence: CASSSRTVYNEQFF.

This clonotype was recorded a few times. The chain carries TRBV7-9 and TRBJ1-2; D is possibly TRBD1 (6 bases). Germline lookup yields CDR1 SEHNR and CDR2 FQNEAQ (reference sequence). Deletions cut 4 bases from V and 3 bases from J, with 18 bases between. This CDR3 contains 16 residues. The DNA of the CDR3 is TGTGCCAGCAGCTCCGTTCGGGACATAGGGCACTATGGCTACACCTTC. Its translation is CASSSVRDIGHYGYTF.

By sample fraction, this clonotype is medium-sized. The rearrangement uses TRBV29-1 and TRBJ1-3, with D possibly matching TRBD1 (6 bases). This CDR3 region has 13 residues. The germline CDR1 and CDR2 sequences are SQVTM and ANQGSEA. V was pared by 6 bases and J by 1 base, with 10 bases between. The CDR3 here is CSVRGGSGNTIYF. The DNA of the CDR3 is TGCAGCGTCAGAGGGGGTTCTGGAAACACCATATATTTT.

This clonotype was picked up many times. This rearrangement joins TRBV12-3 or TRBV12-4 to TRBJ2-7; TRBD1 agrees at 9 bases. The CDR3 sequence is 15 residues long. V was pared by 7 bases and J by 5 bases, with 12 bases of the junction left unmatched. CDR3 region: CASTYFTGGIDEQYF. CDR3 DNA sequence: TGTGCCAGCACTTATTTTACAGGGGGCATCGACGAGCAGTACTTC.

At least ten counts were recorded for this clonotype. This rearrangement joins TRBV7-9 to TRBJ1-6; possible D gene TRBD1, 6 bases. The CDR3 runs 16 residues. The germline CDR1 and CDR2 sequences are SEHNR and FQNEAQ (reference sequence). Trimming pared 3 bases from V and 6 bases from J, leaving 15 bases between. The DNA for the CDR3 is TGTGCCAGCAGCTTGGGAGCGGGACAAATTAATTCACCCCTCCACTTT. It specifies CASSLGAGQINSPLHF.

This clonotype was counted many times. This sequence joins TRBV6-6 and TRBJ1-1, with D unclear. The germline gives CDR1 MNHNY, CDR2 SVGAGI (reference sequence). The V and J ends lost 7 bases and 6 bases respectively, with 9 bases between them. CDR3 length: 11 amino acids. The CDR3 loop is CASTPAAEAFF. The CDR3 DNA follows: TGTGCCAGCACCCCAGCAGCTGAAGCTTTCTTT.

This clonotype was recorded many times. The V gene is TRBV7-2, the J gene TRBJ1-2; no reliable D call. The CDR3 extends over 16 amino acids. The germline V and J ends were trimmed by 1 base and 0 bases, with 12 bases remaining between them. Germline CDR1 and CDR2: SGHTA and FQGNSA. The CDR3 loop reads CASSLDRSNSNYGYTF. The CDR3 nucleotides read TGTGCCAGCAGCTTAGACCGGTCCAATTCTAACTATGGCTACACCTTC.

The chain joins TRBV4-1 to TRBJ2-5, with 7 nucleotides matching TRBD2. The CDR3 is 14 amino acids. Germline CDR1 is MGHRA and CDR2 is YSYEKL. V dropped 1 base and J dropped 5; count of bases not matched to a gene: 4. In DNA form, the CDR3 reads TGCGCCAGCAGCCAAGGGACTAGTAAGGAGACCCAGTACTTC. Translated: CASSQGTSKETQYF.

This chain's CDR3 is CSAERASGDQETQYF. The CDR3 DNA sequence: TGCAGTGCTGAAAGGGCTAGCGGGGACCAAGAGACCCAGTACTTC. The V call is TRBV20-1, the J call TRBJ2-5, with 9 positions matching TRBD2. Germline CDR1 DFQATT, CDR2 SNEGSKA (reference sequence). The V gene end was trimmed by 5 bases and the J gene end by 0 bases; junction bases not matched to a gene: 7. The CDR3 spans 15 residues.

As to this clonotype: Given a much more abundant clone one base away, this may be a read error. The conserved phenylalanine or tryptophan normally closing the CDR3 is absent here, so this likely arose from a read error. V and J are TRBV9 and TRBJ1-2, with 8 nucleotides matching TRBD1. The CDR3 spans 16 residues. CDR1 and CDR2 from the germline V gene are SGDLS and YYNGEE. The ends lost 6 bases at V and 8 bases at J; junction bases unmatched: 18. CDR3 loop: CASNRGQGANYGGYTS. The CDR3 coding sequence is TGTGCCAGCAACCGCGGACAGGGAGCCAACTATGGAGGCTACACCTCC.